This T cell receptor (beta chain) comes out of a study of blood T cells in healthy people across ages. Study-wide context: For every two T cells, template switching captured about one barcoded beta molecule. Study-wide points: The authors considered diversity estimates from one million T cells to be underestimates.

Per individual sample, total RNA of at least 5 micrograms was extracted. The CDR3 spans 11 residues. The V and J ends lost 5 bases and 6 bases respectively, with 8 bases between them. Notes on this clonotype: The target antigen is unknown.

A sample-barcoded 5' primer and a J-beta primer mix were used in a second PCR of about 6 to 11 cycles. TCRdb re-called the 5' RACE reads with MiXCR, one entry per CDR3 protein. This sample has roughly 1.9 million distinct CDR3 sequences; about two fifths occur once, and the top ten carry under 25%. The receptor was isolated from a human donor in good health. What was sequenced was blood. The V and J genes are TRBV12-3 or TRBV12-4 and TRBJ2-7; D is unclear. The DNA of the CDR3 is TGTGCCAGCAGTCCCAAAATCGAGCAGTACTTC. Translated: CASSPKIEQYF.